These 8 T cell receptor beta chains came from one sample sequenced in a study of blood T cell repertoires in COVID-19. TCRdb's table, derived via immunoSEQ multiplex PCR, lists solely in-frame clones and lacks some. The sample shows around 250,000 clones, less than 90% of them seen only once. The source material was peripheral blood. The receptors were gathered from a woman in her forties who had recovered from COVID-19.

There are a few counts of this clone. The chain joins TRBV2 to TRBJ2-7; 10 positions match TRBD1. Germline V gene data show CDR1 as SNHLY and CDR2 as FYNNEI. Germline trimming cut 5 bases from V and 3 bases from J; bases unmatched to any gene: 4. The CDR3 has 14 amino acids. The CDR3 nucleotides are TGTGCCAGCAGTTCCGGGACAGGGGACTACGAGCAGTACTTC. Its translation is CASSSGTGDYEQYF. The full variable domain, its missing parts supplied by reference TRBV2 and TRBJ2-7, is EPEVTQTPSHQVTQMGQEVILRCVPISNHLYFYWYRQILGQKVEFLVSFYNNEISEKSEIFDDQFSVERPDGSNFTLKIRSTKLEDSAMYFCASSSGTGDYEQYFGPGTRLTVT.

The genes are TRBV3-1 (or the pseudogene TRBV3-2) and TRBJ1-4; no clear D. Germline V gene sequence: CDR1 LGHDT, CDR2 YNNKEL (reference sequence). The CDR3 sequence is 15 residues long. With 1 base removed from V and 7 bases from J, the gap between germline ends came to 13 bases. CDR3 sequence (DNA): TGTGCCAGCAGCCAAGCTCGGTTTGTGAGTGAAAAACTGTTTTTT. Translation gives CASSQARFVSEKLFF.

The sample holds one count of this clone. The chain couples TRBV12-3 or TRBV12-4 to TRBJ2-6, with no clear D. This CDR3 has 13 residues. Between the trimmed V and J ends, which lost 6 bases and 5 bases, there was a span of 8 bases. CDR3 in DNA: TGTGCCAGCAGCCAGTCCTGGGCCAACGTCCTGACTTTC. It yields the protein CASSQSWANVLTF.

J is TRBJ1-3 and V is TRBV2; 7 nucleotides line up with TRBD1. With 8 bases clipped from V and 2 bases from J, the junction kept 6 bases outside the gene matches. Per the germline V gene, CDR1 is SNHLY and CDR2 is FYNNEI. The CDR3 runs 14 residues. The CDR3: CASADRVAGNTIYF. The CDR3 DNA sequence: TGTGCCAGCGCCGACAGGGTAGCTGGAAACACCATATATTTT.

The V gene is TRBV11-3, the J gene TRBJ2-1; the D gene is possibly TRBD2 (5 bases). Looked up from germline, CDR1 is SGHNT and CDR2 is YENEEA. The CDR3 length is 14 residues. Trimming pared 5 bases from V and 4 bases from J, leaving 12 bases between. CDR3 loop: CASSPRGSYNEQFF. Here the CDR3 DNA reads TGTGCCAGCAGCCCGCGCGGGTCTTACAATGAGCAGTTCTTC.

The chain combines TRBV2 with TRBJ2-1; D gene unclear. The CDR3 runs 13 residues. The V end lost 6 bases, the J end lost 9 bases, and 15 bases lay between the germline ends. Per the germline V gene, CDR1 is SNHLY and CDR2 is FYNNEI. The CDR3 loop is CASRGRIVGEQFF. The CDR3 DNA reads as TGTGCCAGCAGGGGCAGGATAGTAGGTGAGCAGTTCTTC.

This clone has just one count. The gene calls are TRBV9 and TRBJ1-4; 7 bases are shared with TRBD1. J lost 1 base, V lost 0 bases, and 6 bases had no gene match. This CDR3 region has 17 residues. Germline CDR1 and CDR2: SGDLS and YYNGEE. The CDR3 reads CASSVAEGGQTNEKLFF. The CDR3 DNA is TGTGCCAGCAGCGTAGCTGAAGGGGGCCAAACTAATGAAAAACTGTTTTTT.

This clone occurred many times. The chain joins TRBV4-1 to TRBJ2-7; D is perhaps TRBD1 (6 bases). The CDR3 runs 14 residues. The germline CDR1 and CDR2 sequences are MGHRA and YSYEKL. The V end lost 1 base, the J end lost 3 bases, and 10 bases lay between the germline ends. CDR3 protein: CASSQAEQGYEQYF. DNA for the CDR3: TGCGCCAGCAGCCAAGCTGAACAGGGCTACGAGCAGTACTTC.